Presented here are 14 T cell receptor beta chains from one specimen sequenced in a study of glioma-infiltrating T cells. Amplification of TCR alpha and beta CDR3 regions from RNA used iRepertoire nested multiplex PCR. TCRdb re-called the multiplex PCR reads with MiXCR, one entry per CDR3 protein. In the table there are about 400,000 distinct CDR3 sequences, roughly two fifths of which are singletons. The sample taken for sequencing was glioma tissue, nonneoplastic brain tissue, or PBMCs (not recorded which). The receptors were gathered from a human donor with low-grade glioma or glioblastoma, undergoing nonglioma brain surgery, or in good health (not recorded which).

Only a few counts were recorded for this clonotype. It is likely a read error, because the conserved phenylalanine at the end of the CDR3 is missing. It is unclear where the CDR3 begins or ends on the DNA, so no DNA is shown, and the CDR3 is as TCRdb lists it. The chain is built from TRBV6-1 and TRBJ2-1. The CDR3 spans 11 residues, counting both ends. CDR1 and CDR2 (germline): MNHNS, SASEGT. CDR3 sequence: CASQLNENRMV.

In this sample, this clonotype turned up a few times. V gene TRBV5-4 combines with J gene TRBJ1-4, with D tentatively TRBD1 (6 bases). The CDR3 consists of 15 residues. The V gene's germline CDR1 is SGHNT and CDR2 YYREEE (reference sequence). Trimming shortened V by 2 bases and J by 3 bases, and 11 bases separated the two germline ends. CDR3 coding DNA: TGTGCCAGCAGCTTCGGGGGCCCGGCTAATGAAAAACTGTTTTTT. Translating gives CASSFGGPANEKLFF. The full variable domain, with the rest looked up from reference TRBV5-4 and TRBJ1-4, is ETGVTQSPTHLIKTRGQQVTLRCSSQSGHNTVSWYQQALGQGPQFIFQYYREEENGRGNFPPRFSGLQFPNYSSELNVNALELDDSALYLCASSFGGPANEKLFFGSGTQLSVL.

As to this clonotype: Given a much more abundant clone one base away, this may be a read error. The gene calls are TRBV28 and TRBJ2-1; D unclear. The CDR3 contains 12 residues. Germline loops: CDR1 MDHEN, CDR2 SYDVKM. CDR3 protein: CASKSSYNKQFF. The CDR3, as DNA: TGTGCCAGCAAGAGCTCCTACAATAAGCAGTTCTTC.

The genes are TRBV7-2 and TRBJ1-6; no clear D. The V and J ends lost 5 bases and 8 bases respectively, with 16 bases between them. This CDR3 has 15 residues. The germline V gene encodes CDR1 SGHTA and CDR2 FQGNSA. Here the CDR3 reads CASSVRVGFDSPLHF. CDR3 DNA sequence: TGTGCCAGCAGCGTTCGGGTGGGGTTCGATTCACCCCTCCACTTT.

About this clonotype: One junction end does not reproduce the germline sequence, and a read error may be involved. V gene TRBV15 combines with J gene TRBJ1-1, with unresolved D. The germline CDR1 and CDR2 sequences are LNHNV and YYDKDF (reference sequence). The CDR3 is 17 residues long. The CDR3 DNA sequence: TGTGACACCAGCAGACGAAATCCCGGACTGATGAACACTGAAGCTTTCTTT. Its protein is CDTSRRNPGLMNTEAFF.

This clonotype was counted many times. The rearrangement links TRBV6-1 to TRBJ1-3; D gene unclear. Trimming removed 2 bases from V and 7 bases from J, with 12 bases in between. Per the germline V gene, CDR1 is MNHNS and CDR2 is SASEGT. The CDR3 runs 14 residues. The CDR3 DNA reads TGTGCCAGCAGTGAACGCGGCCCAAGGAACACCATATATTTT. Amino acids: CASSERGPRNTIYF.

As concerns this clonotype: This may arise from a read error, as a much more abundant clone is one base away. The gene calls are TRBV6-1 and TRBJ2-5; D is ambiguous. This CDR3 contains 12 residues. The germline V gene encodes CDR1 MNHNS and CDR2 SASEGT. This CDR3 reads CAISPTEETQYF. CDR3 in DNA: TGTGCCATCAGTCCAACCGAAGAGACCCAGTACTTC.

V gene TRBV5-1 combines with J gene TRBJ2-1; possibly TRBD2 for D (5 bases). Germline values: CDR1 SGHRS, CDR2 YFSETQ. This CDR3 has 16 residues. V was pared by 1 base and J by 2 bases, with 13 bases between. The CDR3 region is CASSLLPGRAYNEQFF. CDR3 nucleotide sequence: TGCGCCAGCAGCTTGTTACCGGGAAGAGCCTACAATGAGCAGTTCTTC.

This clonotype occurred many times. The rearrangement joins TRBV6-1 to TRBJ2-7; the D is unclear. The CDR3 runs 15 residues. Germline CDR1 MNHNS, CDR2 SASEGT. Trimming stripped 6 bases from V and 1 base from J, with 16 bases between. CDR3 in DNA: TGTGCCAGCAGATGGGATCGTGGTCCGTCCTACGAGCAGTACTTC. Its translation: CASRWDRGPSYEQYF.

Of note for this clonotype: A read error may be the cause here, since a much bigger clone is one base away. The V call is TRBV28, the J call TRBJ1-4; D is unresolved. Germline CDR1 reads MDHEN; CDR2 reads SYDVKM. This CDR3 is built from 13 residues. CDR3 residues: CARSLTVAEKLFF. For the CDR3, the DNA is TGTGCCAGAAGTTTAACAGTGGCCGAAAAACTGTTTTTT.

The sample holds a few counts of this clonotype. DNA of the CDR3: TGTGCCAGTAGTTCATATGGGACAGGTTTCGCCGGGGAGCTGTTTTTT. Protein sequence: CASSSYGTGFAGELFF. This chain uses TRBV19 with TRBJ2-2; 8 bases match TRBD1. CDR3 size: 16 residues. The V and J ends lost 5 bases and 6 bases, in that order; junction bases with no gene match: 11. Germline V lookup: CDR1 LNHDA, CDR2 SQIVND (reference sequence).

The rearrangement uses TRBV3-1 and TRBJ2-7; unclear D gene. The CDR3 is 14 amino acids. Between the trimmed V and J ends, which lost 0 bases and 6 bases, there was a span of 12 bases. Germline V lookup: CDR1 LGHDT, CDR2 YNNKEL (reference sequence). CDR3 sequence reads: CASSQDFGDIEQYF. The CDR3, as DNA: TGTGCCAGCAGCCAAGATTTTGGGGATATCGAGCAGTACTTC.

This clonotype occurred many times. The rearrangement links TRBV6-5 to TRBJ2-7, with a possible D match to TRBD1 (5 bases). Trimming took off 0 bases at V and 5 bases at J, with 11 bases between the two ends. Germline V gene sequence: CDR1 MNHEY, CDR2 SVGAGI. This CDR3 is 14 amino acids long. The CDR3 here is CASSYSRGIDEQYF. In DNA form, the CDR3 reads TGTGCCAGCAGTTACTCAAGGGGAATCGACGAGCAGTACTTC.

As concerns this clonotype: An end of the junction does not agree with germline; a read error may underlie this. V is TRBV6-5 and J is TRBJ1-1, with 8 nucleotides matching TRBD1. The CDR3 loop spans 14 amino acids. The germline V gene has CDR1 MNHEY and CDR2 SVGAGI. The CDR3 nucleotides read TGTGCCAGCACCCTGGACAGGGAGGGCACTGGAGCTTTCTTT. Translated: CASTLDREGTGAFF.